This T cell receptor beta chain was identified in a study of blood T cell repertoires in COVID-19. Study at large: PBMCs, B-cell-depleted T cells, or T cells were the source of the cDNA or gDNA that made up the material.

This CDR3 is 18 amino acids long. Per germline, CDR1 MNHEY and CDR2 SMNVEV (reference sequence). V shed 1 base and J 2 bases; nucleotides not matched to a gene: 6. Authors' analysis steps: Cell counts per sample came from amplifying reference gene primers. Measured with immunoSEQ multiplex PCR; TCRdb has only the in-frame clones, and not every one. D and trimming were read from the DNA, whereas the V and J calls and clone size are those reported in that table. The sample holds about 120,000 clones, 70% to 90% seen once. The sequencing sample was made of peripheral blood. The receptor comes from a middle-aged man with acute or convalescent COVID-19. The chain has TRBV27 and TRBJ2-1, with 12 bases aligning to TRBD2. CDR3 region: CASSLLTSGGYTYNEQFF. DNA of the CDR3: TGTGCCAGCAGTTTATTGACTAGCGGGGGTTATACCTACAATGAGCAGTTCTTC.